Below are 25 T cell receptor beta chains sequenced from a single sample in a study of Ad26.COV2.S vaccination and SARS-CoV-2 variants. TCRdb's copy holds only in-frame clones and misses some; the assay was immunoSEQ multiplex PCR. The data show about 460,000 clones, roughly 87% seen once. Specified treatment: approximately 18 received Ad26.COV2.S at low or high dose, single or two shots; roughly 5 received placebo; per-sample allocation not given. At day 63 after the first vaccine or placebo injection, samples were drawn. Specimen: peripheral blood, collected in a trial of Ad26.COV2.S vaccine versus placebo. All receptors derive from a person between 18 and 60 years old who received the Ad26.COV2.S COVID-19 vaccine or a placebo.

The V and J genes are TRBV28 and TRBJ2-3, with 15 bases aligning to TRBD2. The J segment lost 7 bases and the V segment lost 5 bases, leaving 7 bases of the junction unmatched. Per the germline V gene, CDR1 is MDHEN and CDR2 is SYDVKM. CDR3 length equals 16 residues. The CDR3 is CASSRPGLAGGNTQYF. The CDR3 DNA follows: TGTGCCAGCAGTAGACCGGGACTAGCGGGAGGCAATACGCAGTATTTT.

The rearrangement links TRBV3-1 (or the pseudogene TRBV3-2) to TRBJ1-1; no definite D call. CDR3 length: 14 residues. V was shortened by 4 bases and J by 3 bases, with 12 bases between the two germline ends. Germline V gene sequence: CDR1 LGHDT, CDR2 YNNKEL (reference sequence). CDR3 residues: CASSPRGQDTEAFF. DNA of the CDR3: TGTGCCAGCAGCCCCCGGGGTCAGGACACTGAAGCTTTCTTT.

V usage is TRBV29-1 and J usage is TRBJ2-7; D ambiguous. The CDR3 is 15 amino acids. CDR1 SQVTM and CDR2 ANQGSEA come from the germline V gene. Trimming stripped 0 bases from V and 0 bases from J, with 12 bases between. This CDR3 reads CSVEESVQASYEQYF. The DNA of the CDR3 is TGCAGCGTTGAAGAGTCTGTCCAGGCCTCCTACGAGCAGTACTTC.

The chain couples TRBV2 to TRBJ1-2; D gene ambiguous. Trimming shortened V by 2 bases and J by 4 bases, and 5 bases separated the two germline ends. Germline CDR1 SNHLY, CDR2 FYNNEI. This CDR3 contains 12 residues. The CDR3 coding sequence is TGTGCCAGCAGTGAAATGAGCTATGGCTACACCTTC. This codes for CASSEMSYGYTF. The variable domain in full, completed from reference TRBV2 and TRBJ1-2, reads EPEVTQTPSHQVTQMGQEVILRCVPISNHLYFYWYRQILGQKVEFLVSFYNNEISEKSEIFDDQFSVERPDGSNFTLKIRSTKLEDSAMYFCASSEMSYGYTFGSGTRLTVV.

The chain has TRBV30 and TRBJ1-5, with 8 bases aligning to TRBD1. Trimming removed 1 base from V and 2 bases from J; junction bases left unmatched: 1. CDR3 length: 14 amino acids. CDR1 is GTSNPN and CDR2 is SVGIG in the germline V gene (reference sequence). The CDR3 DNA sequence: TGTGCCTGGAGTGAGACAGGGGGCAATCAGCCCCAGCATTTT. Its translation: CAWSETGGNQPQHF.

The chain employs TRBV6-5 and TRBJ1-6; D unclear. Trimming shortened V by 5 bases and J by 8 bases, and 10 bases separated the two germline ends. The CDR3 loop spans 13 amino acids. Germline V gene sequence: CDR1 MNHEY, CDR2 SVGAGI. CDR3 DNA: TGTGCCAGCAGTCGCGTTCAATATTCACCCCTCCACTTT. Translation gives CASSRVQYSPLHF.

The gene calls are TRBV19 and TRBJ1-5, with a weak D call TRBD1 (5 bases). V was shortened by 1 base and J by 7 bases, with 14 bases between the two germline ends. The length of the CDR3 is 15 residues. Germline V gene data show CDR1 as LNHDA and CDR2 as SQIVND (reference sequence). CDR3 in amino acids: CASSIGGYLGQPQHF. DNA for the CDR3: TGTGCCAGTAGTATAGGGGGCTATTTGGGACAGCCCCAGCATTTT.

The CDR3 DNA follows: TGTGCCAGCAGCTTGTCGGGTGGGAGCACAGATACGCAGTATTTT. Protein product: CASSLSGGSTDTQYF. The chain has TRBV11-2 and TRBJ2-3; no firm D call. Trimming shortened V by 3 bases and J by 0 bases, and 10 bases separated the two germline ends. This CDR3 spans 15 amino acids. Germline CDR1 is SGHAT and CDR2 is FQNNGV.

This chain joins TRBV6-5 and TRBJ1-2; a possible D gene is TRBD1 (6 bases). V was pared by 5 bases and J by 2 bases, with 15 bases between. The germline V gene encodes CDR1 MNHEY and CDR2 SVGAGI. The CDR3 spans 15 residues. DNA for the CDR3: TGTGCCAGCAGTCAAAAACAGGGTTCCAACTATGGCTACACCTTC. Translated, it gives CASSQKQGSNYGYTF.

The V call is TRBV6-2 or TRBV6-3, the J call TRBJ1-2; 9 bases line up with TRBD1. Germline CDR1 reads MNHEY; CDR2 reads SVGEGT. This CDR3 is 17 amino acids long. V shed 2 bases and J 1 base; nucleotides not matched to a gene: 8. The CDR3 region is CASSYRPRQGDNYGYTF. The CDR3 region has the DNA TGTGCCAGCAGTTACAGACCCCGACAGGGGGATAACTATGGCTACACCTTC.

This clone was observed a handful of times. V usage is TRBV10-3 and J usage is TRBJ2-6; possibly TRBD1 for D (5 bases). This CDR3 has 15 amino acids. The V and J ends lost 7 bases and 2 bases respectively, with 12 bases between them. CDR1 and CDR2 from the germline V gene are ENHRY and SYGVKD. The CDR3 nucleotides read TGTGCCATCAACCAGGACAAGCCTGGGGCCAACGTCCTGACTTTC. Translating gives CAINQDKPGANVLTF.

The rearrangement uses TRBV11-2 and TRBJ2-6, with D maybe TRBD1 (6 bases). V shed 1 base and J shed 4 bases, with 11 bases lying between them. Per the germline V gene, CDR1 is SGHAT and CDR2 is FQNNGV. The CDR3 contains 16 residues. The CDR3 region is CASSLGRGVGANVLTF. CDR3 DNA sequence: TGTGCCAGCAGCTTAGGCAGGGGTGTAGGGGCCAACGTCCTGACTTTC.

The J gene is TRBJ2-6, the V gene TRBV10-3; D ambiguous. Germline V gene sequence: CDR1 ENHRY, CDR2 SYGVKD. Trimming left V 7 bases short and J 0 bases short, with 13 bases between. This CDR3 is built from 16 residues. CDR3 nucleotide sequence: TGTGCCATCATAAGAACAGACTTCTCTGGGGCCAACGTCCTGACTTTC. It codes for CAIIRTDFSGANVLTF.

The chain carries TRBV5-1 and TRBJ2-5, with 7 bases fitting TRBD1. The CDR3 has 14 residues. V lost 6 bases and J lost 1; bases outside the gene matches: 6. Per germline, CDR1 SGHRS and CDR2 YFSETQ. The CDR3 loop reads CASNVGGLQETQYF. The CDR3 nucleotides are TGCGCCAGCAATGTAGGGGGCCTCCAAGAGACCCAGTACTTC.

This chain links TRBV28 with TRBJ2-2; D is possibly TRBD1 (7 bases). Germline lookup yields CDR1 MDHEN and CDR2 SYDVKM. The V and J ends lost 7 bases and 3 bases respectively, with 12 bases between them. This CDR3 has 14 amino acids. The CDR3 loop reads CASNPGGYTGELFF. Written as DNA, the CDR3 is TGTGCCAGCAACCCAGGGGGGTACACCGGGGAGCTGTTTTTT.

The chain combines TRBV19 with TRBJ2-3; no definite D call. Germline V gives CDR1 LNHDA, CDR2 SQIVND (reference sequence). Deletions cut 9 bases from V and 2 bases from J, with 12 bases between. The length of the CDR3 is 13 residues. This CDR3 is CASINKDTDTQYF. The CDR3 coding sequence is TGTGCCAGCATAAACAAGGACACAGATACGCAGTATTTT.

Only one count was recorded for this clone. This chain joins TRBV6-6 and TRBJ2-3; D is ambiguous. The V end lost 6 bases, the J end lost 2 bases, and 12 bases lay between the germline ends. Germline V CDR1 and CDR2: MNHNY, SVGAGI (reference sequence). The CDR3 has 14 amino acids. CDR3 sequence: CASRSGSYTDTQYF. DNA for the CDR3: TGTGCCAGCAGGTCCGGGTCTTACACAGATACGCAGTATTTT.

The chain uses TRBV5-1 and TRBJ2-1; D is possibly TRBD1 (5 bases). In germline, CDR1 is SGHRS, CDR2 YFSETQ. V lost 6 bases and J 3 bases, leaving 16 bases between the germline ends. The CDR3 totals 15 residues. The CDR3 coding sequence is TGCGCCAGCACTCAGGGCCCCGGCAACTACAATGAGCAGTTCTTC. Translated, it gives CASTQGPGNYNEQFF.

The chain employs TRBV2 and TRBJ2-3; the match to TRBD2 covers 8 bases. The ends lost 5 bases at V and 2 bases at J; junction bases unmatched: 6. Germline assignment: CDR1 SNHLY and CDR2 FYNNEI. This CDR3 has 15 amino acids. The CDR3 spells CASSHERGLTDTQYF. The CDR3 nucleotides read TGTGCCAGCAGTCATGAGCGGGGGCTCACAGATACGCAGTATTTT.

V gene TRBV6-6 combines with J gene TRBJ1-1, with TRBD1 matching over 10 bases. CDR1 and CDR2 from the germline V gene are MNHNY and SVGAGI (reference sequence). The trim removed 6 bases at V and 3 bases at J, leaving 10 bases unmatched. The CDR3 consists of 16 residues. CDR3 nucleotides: TGTGCCAGCAGCATGGACAGGGGGAGGGCAGACACTGAAGCTTTCTTT. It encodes CASSMDRGRADTEAFF.

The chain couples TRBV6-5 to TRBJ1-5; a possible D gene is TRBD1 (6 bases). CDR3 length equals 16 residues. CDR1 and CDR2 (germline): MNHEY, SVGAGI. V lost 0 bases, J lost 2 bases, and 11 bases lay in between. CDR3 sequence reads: CASSYSSGDGNQPQHF. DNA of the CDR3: TGTGCCAGCAGTTACTCGTCAGGGGACGGCAATCAGCCCCAGCATTTT.

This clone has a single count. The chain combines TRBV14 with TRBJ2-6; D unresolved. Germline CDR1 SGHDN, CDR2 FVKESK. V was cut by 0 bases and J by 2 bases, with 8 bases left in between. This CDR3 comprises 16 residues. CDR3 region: CASSQDRLAGANVLTF. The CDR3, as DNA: TGTGCCAGCAGCCAAGATCGGCTAGCTGGGGCCAACGTCCTGACTTTC.

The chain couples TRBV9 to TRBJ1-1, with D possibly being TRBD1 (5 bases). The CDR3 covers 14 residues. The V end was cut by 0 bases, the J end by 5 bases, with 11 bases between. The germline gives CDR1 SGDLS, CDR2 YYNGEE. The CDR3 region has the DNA TGTGCCAGCAGCGTAGCGGGGGACGGGACTGAAGCTTTCTTT. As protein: CASSVAGDGTEAFF.

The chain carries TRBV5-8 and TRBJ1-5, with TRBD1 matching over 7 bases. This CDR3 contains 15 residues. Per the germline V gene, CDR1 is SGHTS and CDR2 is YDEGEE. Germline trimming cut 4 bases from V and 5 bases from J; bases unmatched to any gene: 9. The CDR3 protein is CASSKGQMVDQPQHF. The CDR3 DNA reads TGTGCCAGCAGCAAGGGACAGATGGTCGATCAGCCCCAGCATTTT.

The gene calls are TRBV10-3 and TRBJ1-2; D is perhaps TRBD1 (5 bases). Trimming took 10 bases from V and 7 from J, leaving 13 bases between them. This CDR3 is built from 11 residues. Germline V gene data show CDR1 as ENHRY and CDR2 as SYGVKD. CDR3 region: CASRGSGGYTF. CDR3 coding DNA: TGTGCCAGTCGGGGCTCCGGTGGCTACACCTTC.